Below are 18 T cell receptor beta chains sequenced from a single sample in a study of early T cells in non-severe SARS-CoV-2 infection (dated by TCRdb to the early 2020s). Receptors were amplified or captured by 5' RACE. The reads were generated on a NextSeq 500. TCRdb handled the public reads itself, with Q25 trimming in fastp and clone calling in MiXCR, and kept productive beta chains. All rows with the same CDR3 protein become a single entry with the most common DNA and genes. Recorded for this sample are 25,000 to 35,000 distinct CDR3 sequences; around 5.9% of them occurred a single time. The ten top clones hold roughly 13% of the sample. The sequenced material came from whole blood. These receptors were collected from an adult who was a healthcare worker with PCR-confirmed SARS-CoV-2 infection or an uninfected control (not recorded which).

This clonotype was observed many times. The chain carries TRBV27 and TRBJ1-5; TRBD1 matches at 7 bases. V shed 7 bases and J 0 bases; nucleotides not matched to a gene: 6. The CDR3 spans 15 residues. CDR1 is MNHEY, CDR2 SMNVEV, per germline (reference sequence). CDR3 loop: CASNSGTDSNQPQHF. The CDR3 nucleotides read TGTGCCAGCAACTCCGGGACAGATAGCAATCAGCCCCAGCATTTT.

The chain is built from TRBV12-3 or TRBV12-4 and TRBJ1-1; 7 bases are a match to TRBD1. The CDR3 contains 13 residues. The V gene end was trimmed by 6 bases and the J gene end by 4 bases; junction bases not matched to a gene: 5. The CDR3 is CASSPGGVTEAFF. The CDR3 DNA is TGTGCCAGCAGCCCAGGGGGGGTCACTGAAGCTTTCTTT.

This clonotype appeared many times. Here the CDR3 DNA reads TGTGCCAGCAGCCGTAATGCTGGGGGGGGGGAAGAGACCCAGTACTTC. It specifies CASSRNAGGGEETQYF. The chain combines TRBV11-2 with TRBJ2-5; 7 bases map to TRBD2. Looked up from germline, CDR1 is SGHAT and CDR2 is FQNNGV. The V gene end was trimmed by 5 bases and the J gene end by 3 bases; junction bases not matched to a gene: 12. The CDR3 runs to 16 residues. Full variable domain (outside the CDR3, taken from reference TRBV11-2 and TRBJ2-5): EAGVAQSPRYKIIEKRQSVAFWCNPISGHATLYWYQQILGQGPKLLIQFQNNGVVDDSQLPKDRFSAERLKGVDSTLKIQPAKLEDSAVYLCASSRNAGGGEETQYFGPGTRLLVL.

J is TRBJ2-2 and V is TRBV6-6; D is perhaps TRBD1 (6 bases). Trimming removed 11 bases from V and 1 base from J, with 11 bases in between. Germline V gene data show CDR1 as MNHNY and CDR2 as SVGAGI (reference sequence). This CDR3 has 13 residues. The CDR3 sequence: CAGQTGNTGELFF. The CDR3 DNA sequence: TGTGCCGGCCAGACAGGGAACACCGGGGAGCTGTTTTTT.

The rearrangement uses TRBV29-1 and TRBJ2-7, with D possibly TRBD1 on 6 matching bases. Per germline, CDR1 SQVTM and CDR2 ANQGSEA. V lost 4 bases and J lost 1, with 17 bases in between. The CDR3 runs to 15 residues. The DNA for the CDR3 is TGCAGCGTTGTAACGTCCAGGGGACGGTCCTACGAGCAGTACTTC. As protein: CSVVTSRGRSYEQYF.

This clonotype was counted ten times or more. This chain uses TRBV6-6 with TRBJ2-7, with a possible D match to TRBD1 (6 bases). The germline gives CDR1 MNHNY, CDR2 SVGAGI (reference sequence). The CDR3 contains 15 residues. V was clipped by 6 bases and J by 0 bases, with 15 bases between them. The CDR3 sequence is CASRDPRGPSYEQYF. CDR3 bases: TGTGCCAGCAGAGACCCCAGGGGTCCCTCCTACGAGCAGTACTTC.

Notes on this clonotype: A much larger clone is a single base away; this may be a read error. This chain joins TRBV28 and TRBJ2-3; TRBD1 or TRBD2 may be the D gene (5 bases each). Germline V gives CDR1 MDHEN, CDR2 SYDVKM. This CDR3 has 15 residues. The CDR3 region is CASSLSAPGADTLYF. CDR3 nucleotides: TGTGCCAGCAGTTTATCGGCCCCCGGGGCAGATACGCTGTATTTT. Full variable domain (outside the CDR3, taken from reference TRBV28 and TRBJ2-3): DVKVTQSSRYLVKRTGEKVFLECVQDMDHENMFWYRQDPGLGLRLIYFSYDVKMKEKGDIPEGYSVSREKKERFSLILESASTNQTSMYLCASSLSAPGADTLYFGPGTRLTVL.

In this sample, this clonotype turned up many times. The rearrangement joins TRBV7-9 to TRBJ2-5; 10 bases line up with TRBD1. CDR3 length equals 16 residues. Germline trimming cut 1 base from V and 4 bases from J; bases unmatched to any gene: 6. The germline gives CDR1 SEHNR, CDR2 FQNEAQ (reference sequence). The CDR3: CASSLDWDRGGETQYF. The CDR3 region has the DNA TGTGCCAGCAGCTTAGATTGGGACAGGGGAGGAGAGACCCAGTACTTC.

This clonotype was recorded at least ten times. This rearrangement joins TRBV7-8 to TRBJ2-4; TRBD1 might be the D (5 bases). Trimming stripped 1 base from V and 7 bases from J, with 26 bases between. This CDR3 has 19 amino acids. CDR1 and CDR2 from the germline V gene are SGHVS and FQNEAQ. In DNA form, the CDR3 reads TGTGCCAGCAGCTTAGGCCTTTTCGCCCGGGCCCAGGGATTTAACATTCAGTACTTC. It encodes CASSLGLFARAQGFNIQYF.

This clonotype has ten or more counts. V usage is TRBV7-9 and J usage is TRBJ2-3, with D tentatively TRBD2 (6 bases). Deletions cut 3 bases from V and 5 bases from J, with 12 bases between. The CDR3 spans 14 residues. Germline loops: CDR1 SEHNR, CDR2 FQNEAQ (reference sequence). The DNA for the CDR3 is TGTGCCAGCAGCTTTTCGGGAGAGGGAGATACGCAGTATTTT. Translating gives CASSFSGEGDTQYF.

The V and J genes are TRBV7-2 and TRBJ1-4, with no clear D. The CDR3 loop spans 15 amino acids. CDR1 and CDR2 from the germline V gene are SGHTA and FQGNSA. V was shortened by 2 bases and J by 7 bases, with 14 bases between the two germline ends. This chain's CDR3 is CASSLNAPPGEKLFF. The CDR3 coding sequence is TGTGCCAGCAGCTTAAACGCGCCGCCTGGTGAAAAACTGTTTTTT.

This clonotype was found many times. CDR3 protein: CASSPPRRQNTEAFF. CDR3 in DNA: TGTGCCAGCTCACCGCCGCGGAGGCAGAACACTGAAGCTTTCTTT. The rearrangement uses TRBV18 and TRBJ1-1; no clear D. The ends were cut back, 3 bases at V and 1 base at J, with 12 bases in the middle. The CDR3 length is 15 residues. Per germline, CDR1 KGHSH and CDR2 LQKENI.

At least ten counts were recorded for this clonotype. The chain combines TRBV3-1 with TRBJ2-1, with TRBD2 matching 15 bases. The CDR3 contains 18 residues. With 4 bases clipped from V and 7 bases from J, the junction kept 11 bases outside the gene matches. CDR1 is LGHDT and CDR2 is YNNKEL in the germline V gene (reference sequence). The CDR3: CASSRPPGLAGGGNEQFF. Here the CDR3 DNA reads TGTGCCAGCAGCCGGCCTCCGGGACTAGCGGGGGGCGGGAATGAGCAGTTCTTC.

This clonotype occurred many times. The chain is built from TRBV6-5 and TRBJ2-6, with 9 bases aligning to TRBD1. The V gene end was trimmed by 0 bases and the J gene end by 2 bases; junction bases not matched to a gene: 5. The CDR3 is 18 residues long. Per the germline V gene, CDR1 is MNHEY and CDR2 is SVGAGI. The CDR3 here is CASSYSRTGVTGANVLTF. Here the CDR3 DNA reads TGTGCCAGCAGTTACTCACGGACAGGGGTTACTGGGGCCAACGTCCTGACTTTC.

This clonotype was picked up a small number of times. The chain uses TRBV7-9 and TRBJ2-7; possibly TRBD1 for D (6 bases). V dropped 4 bases and J dropped 0 bases, with 10 bases sitting between them. Germline CDR1 is SEHNR and CDR2 is FQNEAQ (reference sequence). CDR3 length: 14 residues. The CDR3: CASSWTESSYEQYF. DNA for the CDR3: TGTGCCAGCAGCTGGACAGAAAGCTCCTACGAGCAGTACTTC.

This clonotype came up many times. The chain is built from TRBV18 and TRBJ2-3; TRBD2 aligns across 8 bases. The CDR3 sequence is 18 residues long. The J segment lost 3 bases and the V segment lost 5 bases, leaving 16 bases of the junction unmatched. The germline gives CDR1 KGHSH, CDR2 LQKENI. The DNA for the CDR3 is TGTGCCAGCTCAGCCACATCCAGAAAGCGGGGGTATACAGATACGCAGTATTTT. This translates into CASSATSRKRGYTDTQYF.

This clonotype has a count of ten or more. The rearrangement joins TRBV27 to TRBJ1-6; TRBD1 matches at 7 bases. This CDR3 contains 13 residues. Germline V lookup: CDR1 MNHEY, CDR2 SMNVEV (reference sequence). The V and J ends lost 6 bases and 7 bases, in that order; junction bases with no gene match: 3. CDR3 sequence: CASRTGANSPLHF. The DNA of the CDR3 is TGTGCCAGCAGAACAGGGGCGAATTCACCCCTCCACTTT.

In this sample, this clonotype turned up many times. The CDR3 spells CASSTQGVDYYGYTF. Written as DNA, the CDR3 is TGTGCCAGCAGTACCCAGGGAGTCGATTACTATGGCTACACCTTC. The chain is built from TRBV28 and TRBJ1-2, with D perhaps matching TRBD1 (5 bases). Trimming left V 5 bases short and J 3 bases short, with 16 bases between. Germline V gene sequence: CDR1 MDHEN, CDR2 SYDVKM. The CDR3 loop spans 15 amino acids.